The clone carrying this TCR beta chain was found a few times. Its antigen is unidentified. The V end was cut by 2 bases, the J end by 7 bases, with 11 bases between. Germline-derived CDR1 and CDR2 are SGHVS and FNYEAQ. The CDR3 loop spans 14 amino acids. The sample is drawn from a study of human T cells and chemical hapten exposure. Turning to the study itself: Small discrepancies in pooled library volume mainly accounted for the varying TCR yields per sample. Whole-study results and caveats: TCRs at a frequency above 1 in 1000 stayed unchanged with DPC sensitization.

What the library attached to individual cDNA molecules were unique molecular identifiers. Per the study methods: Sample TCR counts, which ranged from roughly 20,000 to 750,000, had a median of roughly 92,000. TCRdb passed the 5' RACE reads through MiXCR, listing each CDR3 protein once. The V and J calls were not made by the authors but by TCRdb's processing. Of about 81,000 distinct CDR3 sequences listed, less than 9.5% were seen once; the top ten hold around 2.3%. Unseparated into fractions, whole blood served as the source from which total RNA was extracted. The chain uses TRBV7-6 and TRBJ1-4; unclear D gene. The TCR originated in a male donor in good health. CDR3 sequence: CASSLLAAGEKLFF. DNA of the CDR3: TGTGCCAGCAGCTTACTGGCGGCTGGTGAAAAACTGTTTTTT.